This T cell receptor (beta chain) was observed in a study of Graves' ophthalmopathy and Graves' hyperthyroidism (dated by TCRdb to between 2017 and 2018). Turning to the overall study: Peripheral blood was collected before any treatment was given, at the time of initial diagnosis. The study used signatures of the TCR beta repertoire to tell Graves' ophthalmopathy apart from Graves' hyperthyroidism and to predict which patients would progress to ophthalmopathy. In total, under 150 blood samples were TCR-sequenced: some 43 ophthalmopathy, roughly 80 hyperthyroidism and about 17 hyperthyroidism-to-ophthalmopathy patients. To explore V-J signatures distinguishing ophthalmopathy from hyperthyroidism, a discovery set of 100 or so patients (fewer than 45 ophthalmopathy, 57 stable hyperthyroidism) was enrolled. For independent validation, a separate cohort was made up of 18 to 20 hyperthyroidism patients plus 17 patients who later progressed from hyperthyroidism to ophthalmopathy. In roughly six hyperthyroidism patients, the T-cell repertoires found in thyroid tissue were compared with those found in blood. Once sampling was done, hyperthyroidism patients were given methimazole at a starting dose of 30 mg daily, while ophthalmopathy patients were given high-dose intravenous methylprednisolone.

Via the germline V gene (reference sequence), CDR1 is SEHNR and CDR2 FQNEAQ. The CDR3 covers 14 residues, taking in both the cysteine and the phenylalanine. Of the read, only the CDR3 DNA is kept; its 42 bases are in frame from base 1. The germline V and J ends show losses of 5 bases and 2 bases respectively, and no gene match explains 5 bases of the junction. For repertoire sequencing, TCR beta CDR3 regions were amplified from RNA transcripts. A first-round RT-PCR used HTBI primers with the Qiagen OneStep RT-PCR kit, followed by a second-round multiplex PCR, size selection and purification. The libraries underwent paired-end sequencing with 100 bp reads on an Illumina HiSeq2000. The paper's processing steps were these. SOAPnuke was used to process the reads, throwing out any read that had adapters, had uncalled bases, had a mean Phred below 15, or lacked an exact constant-primer or identifier match. High-quality paired reads were merged with COPE v1.2.5. Clonotypes were defined as unique nucleotide sequences and were aligned to IMGT TRB V, D and J references using MiTCR v1.1. Analysis was restricted to V-J combinations with a frequency above 0.0001, which covered 99.2% of repertoires. A TCR clonal expansion and chaos score per V-J combination was defined as the ratio of F50 clonal expansion to chaos observed in the TCRdist matrix. Welch's t-statistics and random forest were used to narrow the features down to about twelve V-J combinations, which were then fed into a naive Bayes classifier. The Morisita-Horn index was used to measure how similar the thyroid and blood repertoires were. The public reads were reanalyzed by TCRdb: fastp trimming at Q25, MiXCR alignment, in-frame beta chains only. CDR3 protein sequences are deduplicated, and each keeps its most common genes and DNA. These V and J calls derive from TCRdb rather than the authors' analysis. The sample table lists roughly 220,000 distinct CDR3 sequences, around 42% of them with a count of one. The ten largest clones represent around 47% of the sample.

Overall study results and their limits: Sample size was not predetermined statistically, and investigators were not blinded to group allocation. Most expanded thyroid clonotypes with a frequency above 0.001 also appeared in blood, which suggests that blood repertoires may reflect the immune response in the thyroid. In validation, the model predicted ophthalmopathy progression with more than 70% sensitivity and less than 80% specificity; approximately 12 predicted patients were CT-confirmed with GO in a median of approximately 6.2 months. In cross-validation, the 13-signature model distinguished ophthalmopathy from stable hyperthyroidism with 87.88% sensitivity and 81.08% specificity, while in the test set the corresponding values were roughly 80% and 75%.

This clonotype was counted only a few times. Which antigen it targets is not known. Per-base qualities were not stored, and no clone one base away is much larger. Ophthalmopathy patients were characterized by moderately to severely active disease, a Clinical Activity Score of at least 3, a NOSPECS grade of at least 4, and a disease duration under 3 months. Patients with other autoimmune diseases, uncontrolled infections, pregnancy or lactation were excluded. Diagnosis relied on clinical symptoms, serum thyroxine, TRAb, thyroid ultrasound and orbital computed tomography. PBMCs were isolated from 10 ml of fresh peripheral blood by Ficoll-Paque density gradient centrifugation. Trizol reagent was used to extract the total RNA, and its quality was then checked on an Agilent 2100 Bioanalyzer.

The receptor was isolated from an adult man with Graves' ophthalmopathy. Sequenced sample: peripheral blood. The chain is encoded by TRBV7-9 joined to TRBJ2-5; 7 middle bases align to TRBD2. The base sequence is TGTGCCAGCAGCAAGCGGGGAGGGCAAGAGACCCAGTACTTC. Translation gives CASSKRGGQETQYF.